The T cell receptor beta chain under discussion was sequenced for a study of cytomegalovirus exposure and HLA in healthy donors. The CDR3 contains 12 residues. V was cut by 3 bases and J by 6 bases, with 10 bases left in between. Germline loops: CDR1 GTSNPN, CDR2 SVGIG (reference sequence). The protocol was immunoSEQ multiplex PCR, while the TCRdb copy is restricted to in-frame clones and leaves out a portion. Of roughly 100,000 clones in the sample, 85% to 90% are singletons; the top ten hold under 4.5%. This clone was observed a few times. Material: PBMCs. The chain couples TRBV30 to TRBJ2-3; D is possibly TRBD2 (5 bases). This sequence originates from a woman under 30 in good health and CMV-seropositive. CDR3 bases: TGTGCCTGGAGCGCGAGGAGGGATACGCAGTATTTT. Amino acids: CAWSARRDTQYF.